This T cell receptor beta chain was obtained from a study of beta chain features in type 1 diabetes. A sort by CD45RO/CCR7/CD25/CD127/CD95/CD27 yielded CD4+ naive, central memory, regulatory and stem cell-like memory cells. cDNA synthesis used the whole RNA isolate, giving expressed TCRB sequences. Profiled with immunoSEQ multiplex PCR; TCRdb holds only in-frame clones, not every one. The sample lists 150,000 or so clones; roughly 53% were seen once. This clone was picked up a small number of times. No antigen is known for it. Other nucleotide sequences from this sample produce the same CDR3. Overall study findings and caveats: When Type 1 diabetes patients were examined, their TCRB CDR3s proved moderately but significantly shorter in all four CD4+ subsets.

Between the trimmed V and J ends, which lost 0 bases and 1 base, there was a span of 3 bases. Germline V gives CDR1 SEHNR, CDR2 FQNEAQ (reference sequence). This CDR3 comprises 14 residues. Specimen: Tregs from blood. This clonotype originated in a man aged 18 to 30 in good health. The chain carries TRBV7-9 and TRBJ2-2; no firm D call. The chain's CDR3 is CASSLARNTGELFF. CDR3 in DNA: TGTGCCAGCAGCTTAGCCAGGAACACCGGGGAGCTGTTTTTT.